A single T cell receptor (beta chain) is shown here with its context. V lost 4 bases, J lost 8 bases, and 14 bases lay in between. The CDR3 has 13 residues. Germline V gene sequence: CDR1 MGHRA, CDR2 YSYEKL. The sample comes from a study of blood T cell repertoires in COVID-19. Study-wide context: The samples span acute and convalescent COVID-19 from the United States, Italy and Spain. PBMCs, B-cell-depleted T cells, or T cells provided the cDNA or gDNA that made up the material.

In the original analysis: How many nucleated cells were present was estimated from reference gene primer amplification. Some clones are missing from TCRdb's copy, which holds only in-frame ones; the method was immunoSEQ multiplex PCR. That table supplies the V and J calls and clone size; D and trimming were determined from the DNA. This sample has about 66,000 clones; 70% to 85% occur once, and the top ten carry roughly 6.7%. This clonotype was obtained from a man in his 60s with acute or convalescent COVID-19. The sequenced sample consisted of peripheral blood. This rearrangement joins TRBV4-1 to TRBJ1-2, with D possibly being TRBD1 (6 bases). DNA for the CDR3: TGCGCCAGCAGCCTAGCGGGGGCGGACGGCTACACCTTC. Translating it yields CASSLAGADGYTF.